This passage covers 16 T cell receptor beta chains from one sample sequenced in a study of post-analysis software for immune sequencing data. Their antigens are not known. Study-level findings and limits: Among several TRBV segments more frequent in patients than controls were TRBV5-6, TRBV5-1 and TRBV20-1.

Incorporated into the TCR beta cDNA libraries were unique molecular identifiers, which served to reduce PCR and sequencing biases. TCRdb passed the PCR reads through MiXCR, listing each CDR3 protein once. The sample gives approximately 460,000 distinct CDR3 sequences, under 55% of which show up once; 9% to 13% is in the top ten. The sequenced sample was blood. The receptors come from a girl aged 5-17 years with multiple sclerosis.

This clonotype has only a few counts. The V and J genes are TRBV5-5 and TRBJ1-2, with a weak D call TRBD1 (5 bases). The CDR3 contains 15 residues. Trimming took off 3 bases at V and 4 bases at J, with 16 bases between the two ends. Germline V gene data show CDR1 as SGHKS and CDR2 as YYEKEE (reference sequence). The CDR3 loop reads CASSSRVEGIYGYTF. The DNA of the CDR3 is TGTGCCAGCAGCTCCCGAGTGGAGGGGATCTATGGCTACACCTTC.

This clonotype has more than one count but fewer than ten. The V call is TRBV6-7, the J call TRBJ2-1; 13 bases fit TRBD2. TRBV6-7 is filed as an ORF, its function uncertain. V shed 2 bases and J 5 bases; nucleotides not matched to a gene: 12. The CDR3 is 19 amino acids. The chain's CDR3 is CASSYLTSGRAAGNNEQFF. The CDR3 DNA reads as TGTGCCAGCAGTTACCTAACTAGCGGGAGGGCTGCAGGGAACAATGAGCAGTTCTTC.

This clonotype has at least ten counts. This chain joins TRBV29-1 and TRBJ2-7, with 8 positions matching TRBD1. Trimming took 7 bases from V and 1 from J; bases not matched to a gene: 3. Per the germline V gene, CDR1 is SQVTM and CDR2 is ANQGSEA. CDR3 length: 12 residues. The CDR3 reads CSAGQGSYEQYF. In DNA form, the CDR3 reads TGCAGCGCCGGACAGGGTTCCTACGAGCAGTACTTC.

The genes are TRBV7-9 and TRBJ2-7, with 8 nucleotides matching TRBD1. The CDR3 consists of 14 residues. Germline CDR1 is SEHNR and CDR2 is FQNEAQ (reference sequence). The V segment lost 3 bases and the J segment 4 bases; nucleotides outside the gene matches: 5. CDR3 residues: CASSLNRGDYEQYF. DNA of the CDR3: TGTGCCAGCAGCTTGAACAGGGGGGATTACGAGCAGTACTTC.

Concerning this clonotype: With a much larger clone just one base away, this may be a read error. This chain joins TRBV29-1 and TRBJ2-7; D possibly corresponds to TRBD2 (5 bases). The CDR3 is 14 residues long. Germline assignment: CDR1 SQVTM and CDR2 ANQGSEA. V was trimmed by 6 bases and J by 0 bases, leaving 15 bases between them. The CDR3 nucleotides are TGCAGCGTCGGAAAGGACTGGAGCTCCTACGAGCAGTACTTC. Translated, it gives CSVGKDWSSYEQYF.

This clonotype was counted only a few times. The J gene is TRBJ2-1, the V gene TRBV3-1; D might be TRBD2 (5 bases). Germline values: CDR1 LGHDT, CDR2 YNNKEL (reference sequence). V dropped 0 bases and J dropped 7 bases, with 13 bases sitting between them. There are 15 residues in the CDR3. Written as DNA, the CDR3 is TGTGCCAGCAGCCAAGATTACCTAGCTGGAAATGAGCAGTTCTTC. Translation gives CASSQDYLAGNEQFF.

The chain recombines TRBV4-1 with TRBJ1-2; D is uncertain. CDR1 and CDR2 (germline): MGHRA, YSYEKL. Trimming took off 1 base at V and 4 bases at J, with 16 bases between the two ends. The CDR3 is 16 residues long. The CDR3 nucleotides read TGCGCCAGCAGCCAAGGTTTACAGCTGGCCACCTATGGCTACACCTTC. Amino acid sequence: CASSQGLQLATYGYTF.

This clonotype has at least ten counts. Written as DNA, the CDR3 is TGCGCCAGCAGCTTTCAGGCCGAGAAGGATACCGGAGAGCAGTACTTC. It encodes CASSFQAEKDTGEQYF. The chain employs TRBV5-1 and TRBJ2-7; D is uncertain. CDR1 and CDR2 from the germline V gene are SGHRS and YFSETQ. The CDR3 extends over 16 amino acids. V gave up 2 bases and J gave up 7 bases, with 22 bases separating them. Based on the CDR3 plus reference TRBV5-1 and TRBJ2-7, the full variable domain is KAGVTQTPRYLIKTRGQQVTLSCSPISGHRSVSWYQQTPGQGLQFLFEYFSETQRNKGNFPGRFSGRQFSNSRSEMNVSTLELGDSALYLCASSFQAEKDTGEQYFGPGTRLTVT.

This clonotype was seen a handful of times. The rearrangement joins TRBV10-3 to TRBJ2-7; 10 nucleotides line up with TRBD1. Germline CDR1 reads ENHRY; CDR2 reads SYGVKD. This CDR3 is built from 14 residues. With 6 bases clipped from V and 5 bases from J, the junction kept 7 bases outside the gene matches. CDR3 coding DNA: TGTGCCATCAGCGCCGGGACAGGGGTTGACGAGCAGTACTTC. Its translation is CAISAGTGVDEQYF.

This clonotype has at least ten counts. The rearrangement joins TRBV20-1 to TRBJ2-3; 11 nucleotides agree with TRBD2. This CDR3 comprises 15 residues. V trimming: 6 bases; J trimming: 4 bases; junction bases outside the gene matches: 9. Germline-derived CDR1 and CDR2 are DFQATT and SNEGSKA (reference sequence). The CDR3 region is CSAHRLAGPPDTQYF. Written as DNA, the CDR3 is TGCAGTGCCCACCGACTAGCGGGGCCCCCAGATACGCAGTATTTT.

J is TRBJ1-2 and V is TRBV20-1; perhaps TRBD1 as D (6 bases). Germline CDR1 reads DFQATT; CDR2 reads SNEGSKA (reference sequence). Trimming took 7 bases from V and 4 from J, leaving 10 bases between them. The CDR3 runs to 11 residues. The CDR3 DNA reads TGCAGTGACAGGGCAAGCTATGGCTACACCTTC. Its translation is CSDRASYGYTF.

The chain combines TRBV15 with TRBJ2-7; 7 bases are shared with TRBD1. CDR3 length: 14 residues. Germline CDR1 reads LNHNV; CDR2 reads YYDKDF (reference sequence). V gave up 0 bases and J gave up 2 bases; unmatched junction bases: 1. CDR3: CATSREQGTYEQYF. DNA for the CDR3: TGTGCCACCAGCAGAGAACAGGGGACCTACGAGCAGTACTTC.

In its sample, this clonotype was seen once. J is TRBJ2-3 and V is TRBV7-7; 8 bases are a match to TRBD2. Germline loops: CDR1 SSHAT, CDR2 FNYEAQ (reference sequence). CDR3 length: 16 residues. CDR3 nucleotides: TGTACTAGCAGCTTAAACGGGAGGGGGAGCACAGATACGCAGTATTTT. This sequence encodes CTSSLNGRGSTDTQYF.

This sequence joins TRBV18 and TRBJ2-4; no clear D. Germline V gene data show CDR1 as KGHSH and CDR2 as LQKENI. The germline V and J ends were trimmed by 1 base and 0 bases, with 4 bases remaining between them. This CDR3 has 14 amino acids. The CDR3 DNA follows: TGTGCCAGCTCACCACGGACAGCCAAAAACATTCAGTACTTC. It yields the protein CASSPRTAKNIQYF.

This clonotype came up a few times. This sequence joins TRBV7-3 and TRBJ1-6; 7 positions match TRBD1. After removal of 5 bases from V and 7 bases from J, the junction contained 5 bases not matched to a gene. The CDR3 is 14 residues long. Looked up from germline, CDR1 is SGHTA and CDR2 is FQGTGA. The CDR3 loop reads CASSQTGKNSPLHF. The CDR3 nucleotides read TGTGCCAGCAGCCAGACAGGGAAAAATTCACCCCTCCACTTT.

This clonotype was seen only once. The CDR3 is CASSFDPGQGNTDTQYF. In DNA form, the CDR3 reads TGCGCCAGCAGCTTCGACCCGGGACAGGGTAACACAGATACGCAGTATTTT. V gene TRBV5-1 combines with J gene TRBJ2-3, with 9 bases aligning to TRBD1. The CDR3 is 17 residues long. Germline CDR1 SGHRS, CDR2 YFSETQ. The V gene end was trimmed by 2 bases and the J gene end by 2 bases; junction bases not matched to a gene: 9.